This TCR beta chain was identified during a study of blood T cell repertoires in COVID-19. For the study at large: Nucleic acid was either cDNA or gDNA, and it came from T cells, B-cell-depleted T cells, or PBMCs.

The CDR3 is 12 amino acids. Germline V gives CDR1 SGHTA, CDR2 FQGNSA. The germline V and J ends were trimmed by 2 bases and 8 bases, with 9 bases remaining between them. Before being deemed recovered, Cohort 3 donors had two negative PCRs, clearance, or symptom resolution. Original handling: Scientists estimated how many nucleated cells there were by amplifying reference gene primers. Assay used: immunoSEQ multiplex PCR; TCRdb lists only in-frame clones, some missing. V and J calls and clone size are those listed in that table; D and trimming were worked out from the DNA. The table shows 200,000 to 250,000 clones, with 84% occurring only once.

The receptor was derived from a man aged 60 to 75 who had recovered from COVID-19. The rearrangement uses TRBV7-2 and TRBJ1-2, with no clear D. Sequenced sample: PBMCs or T cells enriched from blood (not recorded which). CDR3 sequence reads: CASSLTRGGYTF. As DNA, the CDR3 is TGTGCCAGCAGCTTAACGCGGGGAGGCTACACCTTC.